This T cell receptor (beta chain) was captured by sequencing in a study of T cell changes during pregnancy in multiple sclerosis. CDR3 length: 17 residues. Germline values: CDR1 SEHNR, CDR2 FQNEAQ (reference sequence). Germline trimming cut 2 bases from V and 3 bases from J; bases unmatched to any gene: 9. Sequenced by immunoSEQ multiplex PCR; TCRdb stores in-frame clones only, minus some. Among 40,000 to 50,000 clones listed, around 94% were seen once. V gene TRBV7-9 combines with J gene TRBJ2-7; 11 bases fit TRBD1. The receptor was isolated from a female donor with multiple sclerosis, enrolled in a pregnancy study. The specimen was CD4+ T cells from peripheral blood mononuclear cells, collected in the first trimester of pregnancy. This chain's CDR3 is CASSLTPGDRGSYEQYF. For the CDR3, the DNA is TGTGCCAGCAGCTTAACACCAGGGGACAGGGGGAGCTACGAGCAGTACTTC.